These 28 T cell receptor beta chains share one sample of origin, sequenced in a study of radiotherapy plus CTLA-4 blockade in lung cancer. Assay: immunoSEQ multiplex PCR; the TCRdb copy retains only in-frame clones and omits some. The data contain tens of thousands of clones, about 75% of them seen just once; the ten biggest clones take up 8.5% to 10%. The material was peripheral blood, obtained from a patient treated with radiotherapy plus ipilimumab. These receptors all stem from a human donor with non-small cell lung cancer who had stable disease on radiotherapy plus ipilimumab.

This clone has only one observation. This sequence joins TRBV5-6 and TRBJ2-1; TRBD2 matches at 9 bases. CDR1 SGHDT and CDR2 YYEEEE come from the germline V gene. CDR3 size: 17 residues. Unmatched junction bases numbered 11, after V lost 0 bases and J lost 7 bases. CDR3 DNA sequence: TGTGCCAGCAGCTTGGCAGGGCGGGGGGGCGCCGGTAATGAGCAGTTCTTC. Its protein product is CASSLAGRGGAGNEQFF. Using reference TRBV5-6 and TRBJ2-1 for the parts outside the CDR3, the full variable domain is DAGVTQSPTHLIKTRGQQVTLRCSPKSGHDTVSWYQQALGQGPQFIFQYYEEEERQRGNFPDRFSGHQFPNYSSELNVNALLLGDSALYLCASSLAGRGGAGNEQFFGPGTRLTVL.

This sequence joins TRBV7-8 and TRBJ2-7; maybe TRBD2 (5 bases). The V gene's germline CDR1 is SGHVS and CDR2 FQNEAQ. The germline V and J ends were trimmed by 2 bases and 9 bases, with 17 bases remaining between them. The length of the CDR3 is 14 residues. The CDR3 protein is CASSLMPGYEGQYF. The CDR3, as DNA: TGTGCCAGCAGCTTAATGCCAGGTTACGAGGGGCAGTACTTC.

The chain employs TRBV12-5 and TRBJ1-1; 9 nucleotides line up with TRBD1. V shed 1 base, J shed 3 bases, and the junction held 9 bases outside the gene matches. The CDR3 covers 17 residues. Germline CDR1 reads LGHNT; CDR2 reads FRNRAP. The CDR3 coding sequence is TGTGCTAGTGGTTTGGGGACAGGGGAAATTCGGGACACTGAAGCTTTCTTT. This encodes CASGLGTGEIRDTEAFF.

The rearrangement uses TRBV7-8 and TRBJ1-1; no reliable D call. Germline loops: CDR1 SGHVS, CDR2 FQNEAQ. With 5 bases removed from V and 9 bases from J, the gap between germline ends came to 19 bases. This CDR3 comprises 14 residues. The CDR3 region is CASSIIVGNSQAFF. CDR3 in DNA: TGTGCCAGCAGCATTATTGTCGGGAATAGTCAAGCTTTCTTT.

This chain's CDR3 is CASSPATALFSNEKLFF. The CDR3 coding sequence is TGTGCCAGCAGCCCGGCGACAGCCTTGTTTTCTAATGAAAAACTGTTTTTT. The chain carries TRBV4-2 and TRBJ1-4; a possible D gene is TRBD1 (5 bases). This CDR3 has 17 residues. In germline, CDR1 is LGHNA, CDR2 YNFKEQ. The ends were cut back, 4 bases at V and 3 bases at J, with 18 bases in the middle.

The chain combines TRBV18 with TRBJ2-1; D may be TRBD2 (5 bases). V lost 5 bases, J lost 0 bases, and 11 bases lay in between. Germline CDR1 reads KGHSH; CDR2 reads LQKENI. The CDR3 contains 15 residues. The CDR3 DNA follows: TGTGCCAGCTCAGCGGACTCGAGCTCCTACAATGAGCAGTTCTTC. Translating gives CASSADSSSYNEQFF.

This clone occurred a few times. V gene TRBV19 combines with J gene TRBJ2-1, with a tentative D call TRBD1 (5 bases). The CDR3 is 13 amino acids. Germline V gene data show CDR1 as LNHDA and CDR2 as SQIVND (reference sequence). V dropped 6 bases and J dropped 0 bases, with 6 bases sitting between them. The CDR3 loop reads CASRQDSYNEQFF. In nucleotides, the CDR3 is TGTGCCAGTAGACAGGACTCCTACAATGAGCAGTTCTTC.

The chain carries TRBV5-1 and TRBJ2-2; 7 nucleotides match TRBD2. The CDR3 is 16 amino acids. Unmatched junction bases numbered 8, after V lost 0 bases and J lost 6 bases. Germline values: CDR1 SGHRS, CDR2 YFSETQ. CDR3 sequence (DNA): TGCGCCAGCAGCTTGGCCCTCGGGGGAGGGGCCGGGGAGCTGTTTTTT. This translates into CASSLALGGGAGELFF.

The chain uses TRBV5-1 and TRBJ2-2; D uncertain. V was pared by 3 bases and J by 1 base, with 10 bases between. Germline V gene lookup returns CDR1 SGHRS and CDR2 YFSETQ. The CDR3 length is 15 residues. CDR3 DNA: TGCGCCAGCAGCTCCGGCGGCGGGAACACCGGGGAGCTGTTTTTT. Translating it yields CASSSGGGNTGELFF. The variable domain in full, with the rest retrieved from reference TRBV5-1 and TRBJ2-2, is KAGVTQTPRYLIKTRGQQVTLSCSPISGHRSVSWYQQTPGQGLQFLFEYFSETQRNKGNFPGRFSGRQFSNSRSEMNVSTLELGDSALYLCASSSGGGNTGELFFGEGSRLTVL.

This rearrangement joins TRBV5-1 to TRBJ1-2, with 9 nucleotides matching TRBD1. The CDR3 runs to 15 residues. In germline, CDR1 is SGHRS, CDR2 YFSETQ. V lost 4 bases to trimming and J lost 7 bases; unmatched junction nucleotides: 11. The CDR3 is CASSLTGGAESGYTF. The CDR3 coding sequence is TGCGCCAGCAGCCTCACAGGGGGCGCCGAATCTGGCTACACCTTC.

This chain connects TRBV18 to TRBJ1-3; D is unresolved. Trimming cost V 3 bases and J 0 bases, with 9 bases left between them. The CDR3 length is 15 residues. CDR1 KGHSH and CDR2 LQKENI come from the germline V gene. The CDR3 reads CASSPTVDSGNTIYF. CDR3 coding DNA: TGTGCCAGCTCACCGACTGTAGACTCTGGAAACACCATATATTTT.

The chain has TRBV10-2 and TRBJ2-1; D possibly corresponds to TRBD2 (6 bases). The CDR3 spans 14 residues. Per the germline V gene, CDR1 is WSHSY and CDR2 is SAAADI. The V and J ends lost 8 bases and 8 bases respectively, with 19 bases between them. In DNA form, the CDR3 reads TGCGCCAGCCAAGGGACCACGGAGGGTCATGAGCAGTTCTTC. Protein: CASQGTTEGHEQFF.

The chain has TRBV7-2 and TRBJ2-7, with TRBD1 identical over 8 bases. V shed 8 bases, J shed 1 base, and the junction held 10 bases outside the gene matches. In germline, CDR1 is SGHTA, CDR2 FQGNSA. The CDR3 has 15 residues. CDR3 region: CASALIQGVSYEQYF. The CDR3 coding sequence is TGTGCCAGCGCCCTAATACAGGGGGTATCCTACGAGCAGTACTTC.

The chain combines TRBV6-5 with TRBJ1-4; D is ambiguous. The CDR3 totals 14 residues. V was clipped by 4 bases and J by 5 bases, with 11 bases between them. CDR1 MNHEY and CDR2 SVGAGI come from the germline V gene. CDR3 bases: TGTGCCAGCAGTTCGGAAACAGTAAATGAAAAACTGTTTTTT. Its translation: CASSSETVNEKLFF.

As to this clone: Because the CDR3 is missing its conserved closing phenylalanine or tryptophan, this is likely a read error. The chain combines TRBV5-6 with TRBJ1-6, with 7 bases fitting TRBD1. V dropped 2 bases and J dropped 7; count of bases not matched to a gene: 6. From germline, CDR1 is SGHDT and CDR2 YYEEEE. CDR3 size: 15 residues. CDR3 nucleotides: TGTGCCAGCAGCTTCCTCGACAGGGAAAATTCACCCCTCCACCTT. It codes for CASSFLDRENSPLHL.

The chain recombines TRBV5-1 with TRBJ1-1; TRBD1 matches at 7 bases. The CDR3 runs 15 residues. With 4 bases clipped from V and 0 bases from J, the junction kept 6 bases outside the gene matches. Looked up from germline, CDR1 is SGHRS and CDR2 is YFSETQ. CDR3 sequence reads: CASSATTGLNTEAFF. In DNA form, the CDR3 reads TGCGCCAGCAGCGCCACGACAGGGTTGAACACTGAAGCTTTCTTT.

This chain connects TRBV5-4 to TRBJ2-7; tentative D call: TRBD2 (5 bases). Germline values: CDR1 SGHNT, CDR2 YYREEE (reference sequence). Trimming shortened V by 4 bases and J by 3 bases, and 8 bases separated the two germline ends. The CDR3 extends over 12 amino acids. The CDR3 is CASSPGDYEQYF. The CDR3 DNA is TGTGCCAGCAGCCCCGGGGACTACGAGCAGTACTTC.

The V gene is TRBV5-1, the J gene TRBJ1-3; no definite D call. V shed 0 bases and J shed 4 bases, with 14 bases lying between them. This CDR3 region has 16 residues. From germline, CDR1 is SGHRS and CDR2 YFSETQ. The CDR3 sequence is CASSLAGIGRGNTIYF. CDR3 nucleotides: TGCGCCAGCAGCTTGGCCGGGATAGGCCGGGGAAACACCATATATTTT.

CDR3 nucleotides: TGCGCCAGCAGAAGGGAGGGGGGGCCCACAGATACGCAGTATTTT. The encoded protein is CASRREGGPTDTQYF. The J gene is TRBJ2-3, the V gene TRBV5-1; the D gene is possibly TRBD2 (7 bases). V was pared by 5 bases and J by 2 bases, with 15 bases between. The CDR3 covers 15 residues. Germline CDR1 SGHRS, CDR2 YFSETQ.

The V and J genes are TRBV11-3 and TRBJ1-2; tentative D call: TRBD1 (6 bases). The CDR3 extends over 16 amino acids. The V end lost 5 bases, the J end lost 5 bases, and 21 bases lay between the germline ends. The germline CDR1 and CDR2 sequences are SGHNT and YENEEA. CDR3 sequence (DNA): TGTGCCAGCAGCCCAACAGGGAACTCCCCTTCTTATGGCTACACCTTC. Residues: CASSPTGNSPSYGYTF.

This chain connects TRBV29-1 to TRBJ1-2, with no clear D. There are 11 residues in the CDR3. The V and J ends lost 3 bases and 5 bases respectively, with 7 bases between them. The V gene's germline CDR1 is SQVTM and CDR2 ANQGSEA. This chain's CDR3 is CSVERIYGYTF. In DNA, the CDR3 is TGCAGCGTTGAGAGGATTTATGGCTACACCTTC.

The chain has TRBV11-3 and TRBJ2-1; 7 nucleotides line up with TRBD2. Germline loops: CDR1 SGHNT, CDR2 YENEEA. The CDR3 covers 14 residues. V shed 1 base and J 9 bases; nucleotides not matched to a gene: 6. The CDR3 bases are TGTGCCAGCAGCTTAGTTACAGGCGGGGGTGAGCAGTTCTTC. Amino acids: CASSLVTGGGEQFF.

The CDR3: CASIRKRDSINYGYTF. The DNA for the CDR3 is TGTGCCAGTATCAGAAAACGGGACAGTATTAACTATGGCTACACCTTC. The V and J genes are TRBV19 and TRBJ1-2, with TRBD1 matching 7 bases. Germline loops: CDR1 LNHDA, CDR2 SQIVND (reference sequence). The CDR3 contains 16 residues. The junction had 12 bases not matched to a gene; V was cut back by 7 bases and J by 1 base.

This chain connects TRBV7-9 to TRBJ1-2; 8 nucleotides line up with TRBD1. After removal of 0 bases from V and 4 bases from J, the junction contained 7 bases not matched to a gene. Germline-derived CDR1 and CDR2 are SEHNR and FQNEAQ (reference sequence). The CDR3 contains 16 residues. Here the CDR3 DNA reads TGTGCCAGCAGCTTAGCCCCAGGGGGCTTATCCTATGGCTACACCTTC. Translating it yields CASSLAPGGLSYGYTF.

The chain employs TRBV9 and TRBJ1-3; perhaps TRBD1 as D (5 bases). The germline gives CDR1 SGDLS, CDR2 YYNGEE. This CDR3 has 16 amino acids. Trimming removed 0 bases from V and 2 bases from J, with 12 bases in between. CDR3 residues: CASSVAGQGTGNTIYF. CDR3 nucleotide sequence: TGTGCCAGCAGCGTAGCTGGGCAGGGAACTGGAAACACCATATATTTT.

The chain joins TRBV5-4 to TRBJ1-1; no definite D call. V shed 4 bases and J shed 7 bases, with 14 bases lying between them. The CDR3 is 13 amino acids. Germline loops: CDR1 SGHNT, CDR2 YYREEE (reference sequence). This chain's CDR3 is CASSPGPVREAFF. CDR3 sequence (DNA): TGTGCCAGCAGCCCCGGTCCTGTACGTGAAGCTTTCTTT.

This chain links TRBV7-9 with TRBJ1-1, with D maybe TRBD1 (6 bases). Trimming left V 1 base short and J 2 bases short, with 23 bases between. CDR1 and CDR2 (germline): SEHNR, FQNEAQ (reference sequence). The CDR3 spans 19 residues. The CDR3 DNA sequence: TGTGCCAGCAGCTTAGTAGGCAGGGGAAGGTGGAACGTTAACACTGAAGCTTTCTTT. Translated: CASSLVGRGRWNVNTEAFF.

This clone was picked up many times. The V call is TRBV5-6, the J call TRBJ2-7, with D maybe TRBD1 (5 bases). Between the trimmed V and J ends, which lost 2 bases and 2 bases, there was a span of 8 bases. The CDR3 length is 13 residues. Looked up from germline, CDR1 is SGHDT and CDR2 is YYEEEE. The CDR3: CASSFWGTYEQYF. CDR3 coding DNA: TGTGCCAGCAGCTTTTGGGGCACCTACGAGCAGTACTTC.